What follows are 12 T cell receptor beta chains derived from one specimen sequenced in a study of cytomegalovirus exposure and HLA in healthy donors. 60 Vbeta and 13 Jbeta primers were used in PCR. Profiled with immunoSEQ multiplex PCR; TCRdb holds only in-frame clones, not every one. The sample has 120,000 to 150,000 clones, around three quarters seen once. The specimen sequenced was PBMCs. Receptor source: a man between 40 and 49 years old in good health and CMV-seropositive.

The rearrangement uses TRBV7-9 and TRBJ2-7, with 7 nucleotides matching TRBD1. V lost 1 base to trimming and J lost 2 bases; unmatched junction nucleotides: 8. Germline V gene lookup returns CDR1 SEHNR and CDR2 FQNEAQ (reference sequence). The CDR3 has 16 residues. CDR3 nucleotide sequence: TGTGCCAGCAGCTTAGAGCAGACAGGGTCCACCTACGAGCAGTACTTC. Encoded protein: CASSLEQTGSTYEQYF.

The gene calls are TRBV5-4 and TRBJ2-3, with 12 bases aligning to TRBD2. This CDR3 is built from 16 residues. V lost 4 bases to trimming and J lost 3 bases; unmatched junction nucleotides: 6. The germline V gene encodes CDR1 SGHNT and CDR2 YYREEE (reference sequence). The DNA for the CDR3 is TGTGCCAGCAGCCCCCGACTAGCGGGAGTGACAGATACGCAGTATTTT. Its protein product is CASSPRLAGVTDTQYF.

The gene calls are TRBV5-1 and TRBJ2-3, with D hard to call. Germline values: CDR1 SGHRS, CDR2 YFSETQ. The length of the CDR3 is 14 residues. Trimming took 0 bases from V and 2 from J, leaving 7 bases between them. This CDR3 is CASSLERVTDTQYF. In DNA form, the CDR3 reads TGCGCCAGCAGCTTGGAGAGAGTCACAGATACGCAGTATTTT.

About this clone itself: Other DNA sequences in the same sample also yield this CDR3. V and J are TRBV9 and TRBJ2-5, with 7 nucleotides matching TRBD2. V was pared by 2 bases and J by 1 base, with 2 bases of the junction left unmatched. This CDR3 is 14 amino acids long. The germline V gene encodes CDR1 SGDLS and CDR2 YYNGEE. CDR3 nucleotides: TGTGCCAGCAGCGTCACTAGCGCCCAAGAGACCCAGTACTTC. It translates to CASSVTSAQETQYF.

The chain is built from TRBV7-9 and TRBJ1-3, with D possibly matching TRBD1 (6 bases). CDR3 size: 14 residues. V lost 5 bases, J lost 5 bases, and 13 bases lay in between. Germline loops: CDR1 SEHNR, CDR2 FQNEAQ (reference sequence). As DNA, the CDR3 is TGTGCCAGCAGCACCAGGGGCTCAAGAAACACCATATATTTT. As protein: CASSTRGSRNTIYF.

This sequence joins TRBV28 and TRBJ1-5; D is possibly TRBD1 (6 bases). V lost 8 bases and J 5 bases, leaving 19 bases between the germline ends. From germline, CDR1 is MDHEN and CDR2 SYDVKM. CDR3 size: 15 residues. This chain's CDR3 is CASLQGGYVDQPQHF. CDR3 bases: TGTGCCAGCTTACAAGGGGGTTATGTAGATCAGCCCCAGCATTTT.

V is TRBV18 and J is TRBJ2-7, with D possibly being TRBD2 (6 bases). The V end lost 4 bases, the J end lost 0 bases, and 7 bases lay between the germline ends. Germline CDR1 and CDR2: KGHSH and LQKENI. CDR3 length equals 13 residues. As DNA, the CDR3 is TGTGCCAGCTCACTCGGGAGCTCCTACGAGCAGTACTTC. Translated: CASSLGSSYEQYF.

The CDR3 bases are TGCAGCGTTGACGGACAGGGGATGGTCTACACCTTC. It encodes CSVDGQGMVYTF. The chain is built from TRBV29-1 and TRBJ1-2, with 9 bases identical to TRBD1. V shed 3 bases, J shed 10 bases, and the junction held 6 bases outside the gene matches. Germline assignment: CDR1 SQVTM and CDR2 ANQGSEA. This CDR3 spans 12 amino acids.

V gene TRBV28 combines with J gene TRBJ1-2; D is perhaps TRBD1 (5 bases). V dropped 3 bases and J dropped 5 bases, with 16 bases sitting between them. Germline assignment: CDR1 MDHEN and CDR2 SYDVKM. The CDR3 totals 15 residues. The CDR3 sequence: CASSFGAGRLYGYTF. Written as DNA, the CDR3 is TGTGCCAGCAGTTTTGGGGCCGGACGTCTTTATGGCTACACCTTC.

The rearrangement joins TRBV6-5 to TRBJ1-2; 7 nucleotides align to TRBD1. The CDR3 covers 16 residues. Trimming took 4 bases from V and 3 from J; bases not matched to a gene: 11. The germline V gene has CDR1 MNHEY and CDR2 SVGAGI. CDR3 sequence: CASSSEMTGTHYGYTF. The DNA for the CDR3 is TGTGCCAGCAGTTCCGAAATGACAGGGACCCACTATGGCTACACCTTC.

This chain joins TRBV19 and TRBJ2-1; TRBD1 agrees at 8 bases. The V and J ends lost 4 bases and 5 bases, in that order; junction bases with no gene match: 13. This CDR3 is 17 amino acids long. Germline V gives CDR1 LNHDA, CDR2 SQIVND (reference sequence). The CDR3 DNA is TGTGCCAGTAGTACCCGCCAGAGGGACAGGCTAGACAATGAGCAGTTCTTC. This sequence encodes CASSTRQRDRLDNEQFF.

The V gene is TRBV18, the J gene TRBJ1-1; D is ambiguous. The CDR3 has 13 residues. The V and J ends lost 3 bases and 6 bases respectively, with 11 bases between them. Germline lookup yields CDR1 KGHSH and CDR2 LQKENI. This CDR3 is CASSPRFGPEAFF. The CDR3, as DNA: TGTGCCAGCTCACCTCGATTCGGTCCTGAAGCTTTCTTT.